This TCR beta chain was sequenced during a study of T cell responses to AZD1222 COVID-19 vaccine (dated by TCRdb to the early 2020s). About the study as a whole: Because spike-specific TCR depth and breadth did not differ between the two schedules, AZD1222 recipients who got a second dose at roughly 4 weeks were pooled with those who got a second dose at roughly 12 weeks. Trial participants were enrolled into age subgroups of 18-55, 56-69 and 70-plus years, which contained around 150, 29 and 61 TCR-sequenced participants, respectively. A total of about 240 trial participants underwent TCR sequencing, of whom 200 to 220 received two doses of AZD1222 and some 26 received two doses of the MenACWY control vaccine. Overall study results and their limits: Reportedly, close to half of the unique spike-specific TCRs recognized epitopes lying outside the regions that are mutated in the B.1.351 and B.1.1.7 variants. The vaccine-associated CD4 TCRs covered the entire spike protein, and the dominant responses fell in regions 160-218 and 743-854. The 56-69-year group was small, and its depth increase did not reach significance, likely because of low power. Because no samples from the day 14 peak response were available, repertoires could be characterized only after the peak T cell response. Conclusions about previously exposed vaccinees are limited, since just a handful of AZD1222 recipients were seropositive for SARS-CoV-2 at baseline. After two AZD1222 doses, both the breadth and the depth of spike-specific TCRs were significantly higher than at day 0 and than in MenACWY recipients. Participants were mostly white British, with more females than males. The authors suggested clonal diversity may have been underestimated.

The germline ends are 12 bases apart after V is trimmed by 9 bases and J by 7 bases. Taken from cysteine to phenylalanine, the CDR3 has 11 residues. The CDR3 DNA has 33 bases and is translated from base 1. The germline V gene (reference sequence) provides CDR1 LNHDA and CDR2 SQIVND. To note about this clone: It has no known antigen specificity. No much larger clone exists at a distance of one base, and base qualities are not known.

The CDR3 regions of human TCRbeta chains were analyzed by immunosequencing. For the original study's pipeline: TCRs in the repertoires were compared against a reference library of SARS-CoV-2-specific TCRs that had been generated with the MIRA antigen-specificity platform. Breadth was defined as the fraction of unique TCRs that were SARS-CoV-2-associated, and depth was defined as the fraction of total T cells that were SARS-CoV-2-associated. Using the MIRA data, each spike-specific TCR was mapped to the spike region that the TCR reacts to and placed in a CD4 or CD8 class. Log10-transformed breadth and depth values were compared by one-way ANOVA with Sidak's multiple comparisons tests. This immuneACCESS table, as held by TCRdb, lists in-frame sequences with V and J called but not all clones. Of the missing ones, under half trace to an unresolved V gene in checked studies; the others have no known cause. V and J calls and clone size come straight from that table; D and trimming were deduced from the DNA. Here the sample has around 180,000 clones; about 87% occur a single time. In total, the top ten clones hold about 6% of the sample.

In the paper's terms, the time point label means: baseline before first vaccination. Samples from vaccinated people were obtained from the UK trials COV001 and COV002, which included a single-blind randomized controlled phase 2/3 trial of AZD1222 (ChAdOx1 nCoV-19) in healthy adults. For TCRbeta chain sequencing, PBMC samples from trial participants were taken at day 0 and at day 28 after the second dose. The chain was built from TRBV19 and TRBJ1-2, with no reliable assignment of the D segment. Sequenced here: peripheral blood, sampled on day 0 of AZD1222 vaccination. The sequence came from an adult in good health. The CDR3 region: CASRKVGGYTF. The nucleotides are TGTGCCAGCCGGAAAGTGGGTGGCTACACCTTC.